This record covers a single T cell receptor beta chain. Its antigen is still unknown. Repeated repertoire sampling spanned the course of chemoradiotherapy. The source of the sample is a study of chemoradiotherapy in HPV16-positive cancers. Whole-study context: A couple of HPV16-positive patients' cells yielded candidate HPV-specific clones and common motifs. General study results and limits: Better recurrence-free survival went with HPV-responsive T-cell expansion in HPV16-positive patients. Candidate HPV-specific clones and E7-related TCR motifs grew in tumor during treatment.

V lost 2 bases to trimming and J lost 6 bases; unmatched junction nucleotides: 9. The CDR3 consists of 16 residues. CDR1 and CDR2 (germline): MNHNS, SASEGT. Method: immunoSEQ multiplex PCR; TCRdb's copy keeps in-frame clones and lacks some. This table has some 12,000 clones, around 86% appearing once. The gene calls are TRBV6-1 and TRBJ1-1, with 10 nucleotides matching TRBD1. This clonotype was obtained from a human donor with HPV-associated anogenital cancer. This material consisted of blood, taken from a patient who underwent chemoradiotherapy. CDR3 region: CASSEHPPGQGAEAFF. The CDR3 bases are TGTGCCAGCAGTGAACACCCTCCCGGACAGGGGGCTGAAGCTTTCTTT.